Listed below are T cell receptor beta chains from one sample, sequenced in a study of T cell repertoires in cytomegalovirus infection. TCRdb used MiXCR to reprocess the reads, holding one entry per CDR3 protein. Here the sample spans 210,000 or so distinct CDR3 sequences, roughly 6.5% being singletons. Sample: PBMCs. Source of these receptors: a human donor in good health (CMV status not recorded). Some clones in this sample may be carry-over from other donors' samples. Each CDR3 is given with its conserved first and last residue. Fields, in order: clone size, V gene, J gene, D gene, CDR3 DNA, CDR3 protein. A D gene is named only where the DNA matches it firmly. Clone sizes are shown as once, few, many, or a class for an expanded clone.

>many|TRBV28|TRBJ1-1|NA
TGTGCCAGCAGTTTGTATTTAATGAACACTGAAGCTTTCTTT
CASSLYLMNTEAFF
>many|TRBV28|TRBJ2-7|TRBD2
TGTGCCAGCAGATATAGCGGGGGCTACGAGCAGTACTTC
CASRYSGGYEQYF
>many|TRBV28|TRBJ1-6|NA
TGTGCCAGCATCGCGTGGGGGGGCCCGAATTCACCCCTCCACTTT
CASIAWGGPNSPLHF
>many|TRBV29-1|TRBJ2-5|NA
TGCAGCGGGACCGACAACTGGGAGACCCAGTACTTC
CSGTDNWETQYF
>few|TRBV20-1|TRBJ2-1|TRBD2
TGCAGTGCTCCGAATAGCGGGGGGGCGGATAATGAGCAGTTCTTC
CSAPNSGGADNEQFF
>many|TRBV20-1|TRBJ2-3|TRBD1
TGCAGTGCTAGGACAGGGCCTAGCACAGATACGCAGTATTTT
CSARTGPSTDTQYF
>many|TRBV20-1|TRBJ2-3|TRBD2
TGCAGTGCCAAGAGCGGGGGGAACACAGATACGCAGTATTTT
CSAKSGGNTDTQYF
>many|TRBV7-2|TRBJ1-2|NA
TGTGCCAGCAGCGGAGGTAGAATATACGAGGGCTATGGCTACACCTTC
CASSGGRIYEGYGYTF
>many|TRBV25-1|TRBJ1-3|TRBD1
TGTGCCAGTGGGAGGACAGGGGGTAACACCATATATTTT
CASGRTGGNTIYF
>many|TRBV6-1|TRBJ1-1|NA
TGTGCCAGCAGTGCAAATCAGGGGTACACTGAAGCTTTCTTT
CASSANQGYTEAFF
>many|TRBV7-2|TRBJ2-3|NA
TGTGCCAGCAGAGTAGGAGTTGGCACAGATACGCAGTATTTT
CASRVGVGTDTQYF
>many|TRBV2|TRBJ2-1|NA
TGTGCCAGCGGCGGTTACAATGAGCAGTTCTTC
CASGGYNEQFF